This TCR beta chain was found in a study of HIV-infected patients and healthy controls. Using its own MiXCR run on the 5' RACE reads, TCRdb lists one record per CDR3 protein. This sample has about 67,000 distinct CDR3 sequences; around 16% occur once, and the top ten carry around 5.9%. Trimming shortened V by 1 base and J by 6 bases, and 8 bases separated the two germline ends. From germline, CDR1 is SGHDN and CDR2 FVKESK. This CDR3 is 13 amino acids long. The specimen sequenced was CD4+ T cells from blood. V gene TRBV14 combines with J gene TRBJ2-3; D is uncertain. This clonotype was sampled from a human donor in good health. The CDR3 region has the DNA TGTGCCAGCAGCCAAGTAATGGCCGATACGCAGTATTTT. Its protein product is CASSQVMADTQYF. The variable domain in full, with the rest retrieved from reference TRBV14 and TRBJ2-3, is EAGVTQFPSHSVIEKGQTVTLRCDPISGHDNLYWYRRVMGKEIKFLLHFVKESKQDESGMPNNRFLAERTGGTYSTLKVQPAELEDSGVYFCASSQVMADTQYFGPGTRLTVL.